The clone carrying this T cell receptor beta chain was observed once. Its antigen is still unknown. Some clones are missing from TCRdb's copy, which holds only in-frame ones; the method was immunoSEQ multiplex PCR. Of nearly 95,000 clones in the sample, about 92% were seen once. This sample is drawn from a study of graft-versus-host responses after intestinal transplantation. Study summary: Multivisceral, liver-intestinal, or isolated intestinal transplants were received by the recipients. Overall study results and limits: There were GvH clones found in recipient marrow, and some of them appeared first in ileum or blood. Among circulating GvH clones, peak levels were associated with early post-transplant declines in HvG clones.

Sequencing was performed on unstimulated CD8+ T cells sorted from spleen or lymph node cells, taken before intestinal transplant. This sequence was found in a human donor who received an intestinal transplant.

CDR3: CASSQDRQGDQPQHF. The CDR3 nucleotides are TGCGCCAGCAGCCAAGATAGGCAGGGGGATCAGCCCCAGCATTTT. The chain carries TRBV4-3 and TRBJ1-5; 7 nucleotides agree with TRBD1. The CDR3 sequence is 15 residues long. Trimming at V came to 0 bases and at J to 5 bases, leaving 4 bases not matched to a gene. The germline gives CDR1 LGHNA, CDR2 YSLEER.